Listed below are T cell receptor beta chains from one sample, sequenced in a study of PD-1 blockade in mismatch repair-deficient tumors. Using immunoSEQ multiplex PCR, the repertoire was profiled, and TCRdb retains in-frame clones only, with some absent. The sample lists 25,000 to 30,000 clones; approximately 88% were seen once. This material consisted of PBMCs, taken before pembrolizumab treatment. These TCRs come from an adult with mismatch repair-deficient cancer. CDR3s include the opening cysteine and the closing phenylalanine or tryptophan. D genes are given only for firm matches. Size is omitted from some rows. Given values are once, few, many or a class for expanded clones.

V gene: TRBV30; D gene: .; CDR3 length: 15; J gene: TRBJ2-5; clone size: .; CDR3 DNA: TGTGCCTGGTCCGCGGGGCAGGCCCAGATAGAGACCCAGTACTTC; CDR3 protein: CAWSAGQAQIETQYF
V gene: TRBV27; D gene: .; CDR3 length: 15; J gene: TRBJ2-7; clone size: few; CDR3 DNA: TGTGCCAGCAGTTTATTTGGGGCAGGGCTAGAGCAGCAGTACTTC; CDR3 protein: CASSLFGAGLEQQYF
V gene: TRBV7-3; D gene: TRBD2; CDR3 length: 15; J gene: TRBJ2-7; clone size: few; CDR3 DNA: TGTGCCAGCAGCTTAAGGCCTAGCGGGAGTTACGAGCAGTACTTC; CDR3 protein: CASSLRPSGSYEQYF
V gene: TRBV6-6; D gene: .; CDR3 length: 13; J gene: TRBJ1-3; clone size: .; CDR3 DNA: TGTGCCAGCAGTTCCCGGGCTGGAAACACCATATATTTT; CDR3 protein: CASSSRAGNTIYF
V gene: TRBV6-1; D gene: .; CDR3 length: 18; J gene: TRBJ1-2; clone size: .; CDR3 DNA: TGTGCCAGCAGTGAAGAACTAGGCAGGACTAAATCTAACTATGGCTACACCTTC; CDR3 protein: CASSEELGRTKSNYGYTF
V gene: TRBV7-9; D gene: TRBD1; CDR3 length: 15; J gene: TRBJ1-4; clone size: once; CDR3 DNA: TGTGCCAGCAGCCTACAGGGGGCGTTTAATGAAAAACTGTTTTTT; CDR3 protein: CASSLQGAFNEKLFF
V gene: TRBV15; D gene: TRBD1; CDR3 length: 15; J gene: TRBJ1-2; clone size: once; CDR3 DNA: TGTGCCACCAGCAGAGTTACAGGGGGCGCAAGTGGCTACACCTTC; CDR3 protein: CATSRVTGGASGYTF
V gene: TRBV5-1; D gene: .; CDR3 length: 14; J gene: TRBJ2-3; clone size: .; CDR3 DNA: TGCGCCAGCAGCGAACAGGGAGGCACAGATACGCAGTATTTT; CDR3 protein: CASSEQGGTDTQYF
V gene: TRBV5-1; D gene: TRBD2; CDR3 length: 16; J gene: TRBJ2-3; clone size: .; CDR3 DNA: TGCGCCAGCAGCACAACCGGGACTAGCGAGACAGATACGCAGTATTTT; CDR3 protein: CASSTTGTSETDTQYF
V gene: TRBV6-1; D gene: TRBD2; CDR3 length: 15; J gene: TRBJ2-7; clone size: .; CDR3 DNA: TGTGCCAGCAGTGAAGCGCCTAGCGGGGAATACGAGCAGTACTTC; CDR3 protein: CASSEAPSGEYEQYF
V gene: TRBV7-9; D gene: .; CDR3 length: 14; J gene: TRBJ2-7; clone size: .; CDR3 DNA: TGTGCCAGCAGCCCCCGACAGGATTACTACGAGCAGTACTTC; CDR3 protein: CASSPRQDYYEQYF
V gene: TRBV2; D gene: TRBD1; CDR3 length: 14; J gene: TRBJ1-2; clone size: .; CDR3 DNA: TGTGCCAGCAGAGGGGGCCCCCCTGGAGATGGCTACACCTTC; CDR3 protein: CASRGGPPGDGYTF
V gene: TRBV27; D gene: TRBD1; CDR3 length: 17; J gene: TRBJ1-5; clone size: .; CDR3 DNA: TGTGCCAGCAGTTTAGGGACAGGGGGAGACGCCAATCAGCCCCAGCATTTT; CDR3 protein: CASSLGTGGDANQPQHF
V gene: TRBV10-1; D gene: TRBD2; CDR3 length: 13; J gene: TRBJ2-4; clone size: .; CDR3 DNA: TGCGCCAGCAGTGAGCCGTCGGGGGGAGTTCAGTACTTC; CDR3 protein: CASSEPSGGVQYF
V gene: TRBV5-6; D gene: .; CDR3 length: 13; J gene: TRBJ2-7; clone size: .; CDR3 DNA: TGTGCCAGCAGCTTGGGCCGTAGCGGCGAGCAGTACTTC; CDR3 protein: CASSLGRSGEQYF
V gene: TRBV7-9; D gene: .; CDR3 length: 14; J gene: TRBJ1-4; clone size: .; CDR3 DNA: TGTGCCAGCAGCCCTACAGGACGCGGTGAAAAACTGTTTTTT; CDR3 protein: CASSPTGRGEKLFF
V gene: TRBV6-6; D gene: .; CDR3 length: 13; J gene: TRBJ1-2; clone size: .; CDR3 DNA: TGTGCCAGCAGTTACGATACTGCGAGTGGCTACACCTTC; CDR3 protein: CASSYDTASGYTF
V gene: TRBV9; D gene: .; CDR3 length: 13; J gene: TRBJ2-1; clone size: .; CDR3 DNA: TGTGCCAGCGGGAGTAGCTCCTACAATGAGCAGTTCTTC; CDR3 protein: CASGSSSYNEQFF
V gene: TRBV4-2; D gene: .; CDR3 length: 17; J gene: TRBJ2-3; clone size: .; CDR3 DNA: TGTGCCAGCAGCCACTCCCCTACGGGAACTAGCACAGATACGCAGTATTTT; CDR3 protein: CASSHSPTGTSTDTQYF
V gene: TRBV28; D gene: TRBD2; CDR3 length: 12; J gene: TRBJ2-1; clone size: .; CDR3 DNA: TGTGCCAGCAGCAACAGCGGGGATCTCATGTTCTTC; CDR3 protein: CASSNSGDLMFF
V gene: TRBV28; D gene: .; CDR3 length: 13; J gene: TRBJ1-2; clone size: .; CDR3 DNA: TGTGCCAGCAGTTTAGGGAGGGGTATGAGCTACACCTTC; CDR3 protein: CASSLGRGMSYTF
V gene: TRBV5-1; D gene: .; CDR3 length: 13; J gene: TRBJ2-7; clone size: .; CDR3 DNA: TGCGCCAGCAGCTTAGCCAGGGACTACGAGCAGTACTTC; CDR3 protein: CASSLARDYEQYF
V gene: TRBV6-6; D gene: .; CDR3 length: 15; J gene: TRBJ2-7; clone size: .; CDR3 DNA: TGTGCCAGCAGTGGTCGTATAGAGGCCTCCTACGAGCAGTACTTC; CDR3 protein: CASSGRIEASYEQYF
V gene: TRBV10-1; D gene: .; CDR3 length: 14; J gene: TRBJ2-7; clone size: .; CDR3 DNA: TGCGCCAGCAGCCCCGGGACTCACTCGCGGGAGCAGTACTTC; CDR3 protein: CASSPGTHSREQYF
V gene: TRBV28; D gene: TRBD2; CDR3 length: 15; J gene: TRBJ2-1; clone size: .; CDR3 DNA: TGTGCCAGCAAACCTTCTAGCGGGAGGGTCAATGAGCAGTTCTTC; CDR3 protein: CASKPSSGRVNEQFF
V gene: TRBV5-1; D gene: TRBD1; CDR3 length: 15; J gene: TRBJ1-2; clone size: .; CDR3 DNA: TGCGCCAGCAGCTCGGGACAGGCCAGTGCCTATGGCTACACCTTC; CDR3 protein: CASSSGQASAYGYTF
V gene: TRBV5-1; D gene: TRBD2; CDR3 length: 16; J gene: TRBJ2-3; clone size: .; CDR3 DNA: TGCGCCAGCAGATTACCCCTAGCGGGGGGCACAGATACGCAGTATTTT; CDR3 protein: CASRLPLAGGTDTQYF
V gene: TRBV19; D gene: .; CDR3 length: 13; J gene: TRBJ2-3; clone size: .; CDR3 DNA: TGTGCCAGTAATCCAGGGTTGACAGATACGCAGTATTTT; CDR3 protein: CASNPGLTDTQYF
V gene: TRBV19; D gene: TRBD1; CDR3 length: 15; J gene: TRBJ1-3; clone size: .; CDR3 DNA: TGTGCCAGTACCCTACCAGGGGGCGGTGGAAACACCATATATTTT; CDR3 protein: CASTLPGGGGNTIYF
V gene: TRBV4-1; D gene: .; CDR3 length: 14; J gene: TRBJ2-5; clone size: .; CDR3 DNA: TGCGCCAGCAGCCAAGGTACAGCCCAAGAGACCCAGTACTTC; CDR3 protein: CASSQGTAQETQYF
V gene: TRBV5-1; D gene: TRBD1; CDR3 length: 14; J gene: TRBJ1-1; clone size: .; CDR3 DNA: TGCGCCAGCAGCTTGGCTGACAGGGGCACTGAAGCTTTCTTT; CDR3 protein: CASSLADRGTEAFF
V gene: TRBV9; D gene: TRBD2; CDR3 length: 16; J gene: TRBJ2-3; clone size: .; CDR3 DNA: TGTGCCAGCAGCCCCGTAGCGGGAGGGCCATCAGATACGCAGTATTTT; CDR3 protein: CASSPVAGGPSDTQYF
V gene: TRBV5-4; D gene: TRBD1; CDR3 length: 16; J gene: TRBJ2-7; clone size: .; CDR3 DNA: TGTGCCAGCAGCTTGGCGGGGACAGGCGTAAAGGGCGAGCAGTACTTC; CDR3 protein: CASSLAGTGVKGEQYF
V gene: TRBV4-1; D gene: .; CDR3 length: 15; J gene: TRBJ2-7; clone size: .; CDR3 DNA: TGCGCCAGCAGCCCTACCGCCGGCAGGGGAAACGAGCAGTACTTC; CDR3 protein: CASSPTAGRGNEQYF
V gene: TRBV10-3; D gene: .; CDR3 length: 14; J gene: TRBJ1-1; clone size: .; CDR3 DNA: TGTGCCATCAGGGAGAGCGGGGTCAACACTGAAGCTTTCTTT; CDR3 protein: CAIRESGVNTEAFF
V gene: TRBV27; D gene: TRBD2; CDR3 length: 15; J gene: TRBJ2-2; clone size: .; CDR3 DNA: TGTGCCAGCAATCTGGCGGGAGCCCCGGGCGGGGAGCTGTTTTTT; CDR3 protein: CASNLAGAPGGELFF
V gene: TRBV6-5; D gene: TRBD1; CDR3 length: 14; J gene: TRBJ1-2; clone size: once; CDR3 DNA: TGTGCCAGCACCAAGACAGGGACCAACTATGGCTACACCTTC; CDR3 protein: CASTKTGTNYGYTF
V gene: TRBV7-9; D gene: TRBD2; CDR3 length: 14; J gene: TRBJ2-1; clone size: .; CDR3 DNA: TGTGCCAGCAGCTTAAGCGGGACCAACAATGAGCAGTTCTTC; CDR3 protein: CASSLSGTNNEQFF
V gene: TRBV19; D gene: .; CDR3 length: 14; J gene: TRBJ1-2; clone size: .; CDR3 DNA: TGTGCCAGTAATATGGCAGGAACGAACTATGGCTACACCTTC; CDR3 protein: CASNMAGTNYGYTF
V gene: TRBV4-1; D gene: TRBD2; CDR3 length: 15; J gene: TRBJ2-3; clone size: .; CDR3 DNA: TGCGCCAGCAGCCAAGGACTAGCGGGAGGAGATACGCAGTATTTT; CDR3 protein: CASSQGLAGGDTQYF